This T cell receptor beta chain was sequenced for a study of CXCR3-negative and CXCR3-positive naive CD8 T cells. Turning to the study itself: Per library, roughly 1.6 +/- 0.3 million reads; roughly 130 million TRB reads overall. Overall study findings and caveats: Memory CD8+ cells showed much lower diversity, while both naive subsets were comparably high. A higher hydrophobicity marked the TRB CDR3s of CXCR3-positive naive cells versus CXCR3-negative naive cells.

Libraries of TRB cDNA were made by 5' RACE and carried UMIs. Reanalyzing the 5' RACE reads, TCRdb keeps one entry per CDR3 protein, without DNA. The sample table sets out 85,000 to 130,000 distinct CDR3 sequences. The CDR3 has 14 residues. The germline CDR1 and CDR2 sequences are GTSNPN and SVGIG (reference sequence). For this clonotype: Its antigen is not known.

Sequencing was performed on naive CXCR3+ CD8+ T cells from blood. Indicated subset: CD45RO-CCR7+CD27+CD95- naive CD8+ T cells expressing CXCR3 (TNR3+). This chain uses TRBV30 with TRBJ2-7; TCRdb designates TRBD2, a call that cannot be tested without DNA. The TCR originated in a human donor in good health. Some clones in this sample may be carry-over from other donors' samples. The CDR3 region is CAWTPSGGSYEQYF.